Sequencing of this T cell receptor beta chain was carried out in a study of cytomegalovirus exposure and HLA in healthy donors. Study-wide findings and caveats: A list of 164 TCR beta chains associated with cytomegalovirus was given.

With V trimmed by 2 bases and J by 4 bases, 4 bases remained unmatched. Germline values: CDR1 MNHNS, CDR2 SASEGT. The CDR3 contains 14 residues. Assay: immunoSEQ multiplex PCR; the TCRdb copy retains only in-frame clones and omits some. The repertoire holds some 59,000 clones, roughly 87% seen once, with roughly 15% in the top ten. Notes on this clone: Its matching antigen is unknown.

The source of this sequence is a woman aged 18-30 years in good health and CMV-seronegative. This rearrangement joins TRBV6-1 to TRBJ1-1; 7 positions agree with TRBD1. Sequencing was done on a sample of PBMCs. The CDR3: CASSEKDRRTEAFF. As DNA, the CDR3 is TGTGCCAGCAGTGAAAAGGACAGGCGCACTGAAGCTTTCTTT.